This entry lists 20 T cell receptor beta chains sequenced from one sample in a study of blood T cell repertoires in COVID-19. Clones were sequenced by immunoSEQ multiplex PCR, and TCRdb holds only the in-frame ones, with some missing. The data hold about 93,000 clones, with more than 70% observed a single time. The specimen sequenced was peripheral blood. These receptors were collected from a man aged 45-65 years with acute or convalescent COVID-19.

This clone was counted a single time. The J gene is TRBJ2-3, the V gene TRBV7-3; TRBD2 matches 7 bases. The CDR3 covers 14 residues. From germline, CDR1 is SGHTA and CDR2 FQGTGA. V lost 2 bases, J lost 7 bases, and 6 bases stayed unmatched. CDR3: CASSLSSGGNTQYF. The CDR3 DNA sequence: TGTGCCAGCAGCTTATCTAGCGGTGGGAATACGCAGTATTTT.

The chain is built from TRBV29-1 and TRBJ2-5; D might be TRBD1 (6 bases). V lost 6 bases to trimming and J lost 5 bases, with 13 bases between them. The CDR3 runs 12 residues. Germline V CDR1 and CDR2: SQVTM, ANQGSEA. CDR3: CSVNTGRETQYF. The CDR3 coding sequence is TGCAGCGTCAACACAGGGCGGGAGACCCAGTACTTC.

The V gene is TRBV15, the J gene TRBJ2-5, with D tentatively TRBD2 (5 bases). The germline V gene encodes CDR1 LNHNV and CDR2 YYDKDF (reference sequence). This CDR3 is built from 13 residues. Trimming took off 1 base at V and 5 bases at J, with 8 bases between the two ends. CDR3 in amino acids: CATSRGGWETQYF. CDR3 bases: TGTGCCACCAGCAGAGGAGGGTGGGAGACCCAGTACTTC.

The chain employs TRBV29-1 and TRBJ2-7, with 8 bases matching TRBD2. With V trimmed by 5 bases and J by 6 bases, 6 bases remained unmatched. From germline, CDR1 is SQVTM and CDR2 ANQGSEA. The CDR3 runs to 12 residues. CDR3 in DNA: TGCAGCGTTACCAGCGGGAGTTCCGAGCAGTACTTC. Protein sequence: CSVTSGSSEQYF.

This chain uses TRBV11-2 with TRBJ2-1, with D hard to call. The CDR3 extends over 15 amino acids. Germline-derived CDR1 and CDR2 are SGHAT and FQNNGV. The V end was cut by 3 bases, the J end by 0 bases, with 9 bases between. DNA for the CDR3: TGTGCCAGCAGCTTCGTACAGAGCTCCTACAATGAGCAGTTCTTC. It codes for CASSFVQSSYNEQFF.

This clone appeared once. The chain recombines TRBV30 with TRBJ2-3; D remains ambiguous. CDR3 length: 15 amino acids. With 5 bases removed from V and 2 bases from J, the gap between germline ends came to 17 bases. Looked up from germline, CDR1 is GTSNPN and CDR2 is SVGIG (reference sequence). This CDR3 is CAWVPLADLTDTQYF. The CDR3 region has the DNA TGTGCCTGGGTACCTCTCGCAGATCTCACAGATACGCAGTATTTT.

V and J are TRBV7-2 and TRBJ2-1; 9 positions agree with TRBD2. Trimming at V came to 1 base and at J to 4 bases, leaving 2 bases not matched to a gene. CDR3 length equals 15 residues. Germline V gene data show CDR1 as SGHTA and CDR2 as FQGNSA. The CDR3 loop is CASSLVAGGYNEQFF. DNA of the CDR3: TGTGCCAGCAGCTTAGTGGCGGGGGGGTACAATGAGCAGTTCTTC.

V and J are TRBV7-3 and TRBJ1-5, with D perhaps TRBD1 (6 bases). Trimming removed 5 bases at V and 5 bases at J, with 10 bases between. The length of the CDR3 is 13 residues. Germline loops: CDR1 SGHTA, CDR2 FQGTGA. CDR3 sequence: CASSQNRDQPQHF. CDR3 bases: TGTGCCAGCAGCCAGAACAGGGATCAGCCCCAGCATTTT.

This clone was seen a few times. V gene TRBV6-2 or TRBV6-3 combines with J gene TRBJ1-1; 9 nucleotides match TRBD1. The germline V gene has CDR1 MNHEY and CDR2 SVGEGT. The CDR3 is 14 residues long. The junction had 2 bases not matched to a gene; V was cut back by 0 bases and J by 6 bases. The CDR3: CASSYSGTGSEAFF. The CDR3 bases are TGTGCCAGCAGTTACTCCGGGACAGGGTCTGAAGCTTTCTTT.

This rearrangement joins TRBV2 to TRBJ1-3, with TRBD1 matching over 7 bases. This CDR3 is built from 13 residues. The V and J ends lost 6 bases and 2 bases, in that order; junction bases with no gene match: 1. Germline V gene lookup returns CDR1 SNHLY and CDR2 FYNNEI. The CDR3 bases are TGTGCCAGCAGCCAGGGGGCTGGAAACACCATATATTTT. Translated: CASSQGAGNTIYF.

The count of this clone is one. This sequence joins TRBV18 and TRBJ2-3; 8 positions agree with TRBD1. J was trimmed by 3 bases and V by 4 bases; bases with no gene match: 6. Germline V CDR1 and CDR2: KGHSH, LQKENI. The CDR3 runs to 15 residues. The CDR3 loop is CASSQTGARTDTQYF. CDR3 in DNA: TGTGCCAGCTCACAGACAGGGGCTCGGACAGATACGCAGTATTTT.

The V gene is TRBV5-1, the J gene TRBJ1-4; no definite D call. Germline loops: CDR1 SGHRS, CDR2 YFSETQ. The CDR3 is 14 amino acids. V lost 8 bases and J lost 2, with 13 bases in between. This CDR3 is CASTLGDTNEKLFF. The DNA for the CDR3 is TGCGCCAGTACCCTCGGGGATACTAATGAAAAACTGTTTTTT.

This rearrangement joins TRBV6-5 to TRBJ2-3; TRBD2 agrees at 10 bases. J lost 6 bases, V lost 7 bases, and 10 bases had no gene match. The CDR3 is 15 amino acids. Germline V lookup: CDR1 MNHEY, CDR2 SVGAGI. The CDR3 DNA follows: TGTGCCAGCAAACCCCTAGCGGGAGTAGGGGATACGCAGTATTTT. Translated, it gives CASKPLAGVGDTQYF.

This rearrangement joins TRBV4-1 to TRBJ2-1; D remains ambiguous. The germline CDR1 and CDR2 sequences are MGHRA and YSYEKL. Trimming stripped 0 bases from V and 9 bases from J, with 9 bases between. This CDR3 is 13 amino acids long. CDR3 nucleotide sequence: TGCGCCAGCAGCCAAGACCCCGTCGGTGAGCAGTTCTTC. Residues: CASSQDPVGEQFF.

This clone was seen more than once but under ten times. The chain combines TRBV27 with TRBJ2-7; possible D gene TRBD2, 5 bases. The germline V gene has CDR1 MNHEY and CDR2 SMNVEV (reference sequence). V lost 4 bases and J lost 7, with 5 bases in between. The CDR3 has 10 amino acids. The CDR3, as DNA: TGTGCCAGCAGTTCGGGGGAGCAGTACTTC. Amino acid sequence: CASSSGEQYF.

V and J are TRBV29-1 and TRBJ1-4, with D hard to call. Between the trimmed V and J ends, which lost 4 bases and 7 bases, there was a span of 10 bases. CDR3 length: 12 amino acids. Germline V lookup: CDR1 SQVTM, CDR2 ANQGSEA. The chain's CDR3 is CSVGEEGEKLFF. The CDR3 bases are TGCAGCGTTGGGGAGGAGGGTGAAAAACTGTTTTTT.

This chain connects TRBV11-2 to TRBJ2-5; 7 bases are shared with TRBD2. The V gene end was trimmed by 5 bases and the J gene end by 5 bases; junction bases not matched to a gene: 5. Germline V gene data show CDR1 as SGHAT and CDR2 as FQNNGV. This CDR3 spans 13 amino acids. The CDR3 nucleotides are TGTGCCAGCAGCCTTGACGGGGGGGAGACCCAGTACTTC. Protein product: CASSLDGGETQYF.

The genes are TRBV19 and TRBJ1-1; no clear D gene. The CDR3 is made up of 12 amino acids. Per the germline V gene, CDR1 is LNHDA and CDR2 is SQIVND (reference sequence). The V end lost 3 bases, the J end lost 5 bases, and 7 bases lay between the germline ends. DNA for the CDR3: TGTGCCAGTAGTATGAGGCGAACTGAAGCTTTCTTT. Translating gives CASSMRRTEAFF.

The chain combines TRBV29-1 with TRBJ1-6, with D possibly being TRBD1 (5 bases). Germline CDR1 SQVTM, CDR2 ANQGSEA. CDR3 length: 16 residues. Trimming removed 0 bases at V and 8 bases at J, with 17 bases between. The CDR3 is CSVEEGEPDTHSPLHF. The CDR3 DNA is TGCAGCGTTGAAGAAGGGGAACCCGACACGCATTCACCCCTCCACTTT.

V gene TRBV4-3 combines with J gene TRBJ2-1; 12 positions agree with TRBD2. Per the germline V gene, CDR1 is LGHNA and CDR2 is YSLEER. V trimming: 2 bases; J trimming: 5 bases; junction bases outside the gene matches: 4. The CDR3 is 16 residues long. The CDR3 nucleotides are TGCGCCAGCAGCCAACGGGCTAGCGGGGGGGACAATGAGCAGTTCTTC. It specifies CASSQRASGGDNEQFF.